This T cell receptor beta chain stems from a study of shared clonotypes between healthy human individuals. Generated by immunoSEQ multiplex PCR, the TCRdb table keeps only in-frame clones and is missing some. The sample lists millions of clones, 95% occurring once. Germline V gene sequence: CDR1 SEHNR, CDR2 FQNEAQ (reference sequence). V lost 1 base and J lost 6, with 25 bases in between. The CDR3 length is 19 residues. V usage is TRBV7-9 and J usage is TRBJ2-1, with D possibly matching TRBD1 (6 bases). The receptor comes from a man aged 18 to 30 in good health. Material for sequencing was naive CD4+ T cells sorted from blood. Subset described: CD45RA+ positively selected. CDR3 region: CASSLGTRGSLKRGNEQFF. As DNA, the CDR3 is TGTGCCAGCAGCTTAGGAACCAGGGGATCCCTTAAAAGAGGCAATGAGCAGTTCTTC. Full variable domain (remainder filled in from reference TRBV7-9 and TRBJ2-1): DTGVSQNPRHKITKRGQNVTFRCDPISEHNRLYWYRQTLGQGPEFLTYFQNEAQLEKSRLLSDRFSAERPKGSFSTLEIQRTEQGDSAMYLCASSLGTRGSLKRGNEQFFGPGTRLTVL.